The 24 T cell receptor beta chains below all came from one sample that was sequenced in a study of blood T cell repertoires in COVID-19. Only in-frame clones appear in the TCRdb table, and some are missing; sequencing was by immunoSEQ multiplex PCR. In the table there are 110,000 to 150,000 clones, roughly 91% of which are singletons. Input material: peripheral blood. The source is a man aged 60 to 69 with active or convalescent COVID-19.

The V gene is TRBV28, the J gene TRBJ2-3; D may be TRBD2 (5 bases). With 6 bases removed from V and 0 bases from J, the gap between germline ends came to 16 bases. The V gene's germline CDR1 is MDHEN and CDR2 SYDVKM. The CDR3 is made up of 16 amino acids. CDR3 bases: TGTGCCAGCAGCCGCCAAGGGAGCACAAGCACAGATACGCAGTATTTT. Its translation is CASSRQGSTSTDTQYF.

V and J are TRBV4-3 and TRBJ2-4; 8 nucleotides line up with TRBD1. V lost 1 base, J lost 7 bases, and 3 bases stayed unmatched. Per the germline V gene, CDR1 is LGHNA and CDR2 is YSLEER. The CDR3 length is 14 residues. CDR3 sequence (DNA): TGCGCCAGCAGCCAAGGACGACAGGGGAACATTCAGTACTTC. Translating it yields CASSQGRQGNIQYF.

The count of this clone is one. This chain joins TRBV5-1 and TRBJ1-3; D might be TRBD1 (5 bases). V was clipped by 0 bases and J by 1 base, with 11 bases between them. Germline V gives CDR1 SGHRS, CDR2 YFSETQ. This CDR3 contains 16 residues. The CDR3 loop reads CASSLAAGGSGNTIYF. CDR3 DNA sequence: TGCGCCAGCAGCTTGGCCGCGGGGGGTTCTGGAAACACCATATATTTT.

The genes are TRBV7-3 and TRBJ2-5, with a weak D call TRBD1 (5 bases). The CDR3 contains 15 residues. Trimming left V 5 bases short and J 6 bases short, with 19 bases between. Germline V gives CDR1 SGHTA, CDR2 FQGTGA. The CDR3 reads CASSKETSLGQTQYF. The CDR3 DNA reads TGTGCCAGCAGCAAGGAGACATCCCTGGGGCAGACCCAGTACTTC. Based on the CDR3 plus reference TRBV7-3 and TRBJ2-5, the full variable domain is GAGVSQTPSNKVTEKGKYVELRCDPISGHTALYWYRQSLGQGPEFLIYFQGTGAADDSGLPNDRFFAVRPEGSVSTLKIQRTERGDSAVYLCASSKETSLGQTQYFGPGTRLLVL.

The chain uses TRBV7-2 and TRBJ2-2; TRBD2 matches at 10 bases. CDR1 is SGHTA and CDR2 is FQGNSA in the germline V gene. Germline trimming cut 1 base from V and 6 bases from J; bases unmatched to any gene: 5. This CDR3 has 16 amino acids. CDR3 loop: CASSLVGTSVAGELFF. CDR3 bases: TGTGCCAGCAGCTTAGTCGGGACTAGCGTGGCCGGGGAGCTGTTTTTT.

V gene TRBV27 combines with J gene TRBJ2-5; D may be TRBD1 (5 bases). The CDR3 is made up of 16 amino acids. Trimming shortened V by 3 bases and J by 1 base, and 15 bases separated the two germline ends. Germline assignment: CDR1 MNHEY and CDR2 SMNVEV (reference sequence). CDR3 sequence: CASSLPGKSPQETQYF. DNA for the CDR3: TGTGCCAGCAGTTTGCCAGGGAAGTCCCCCCAAGAGACCCAGTACTTC.

The chain is built from TRBV14 and TRBJ2-7; TRBD1 aligns across 9 bases. This CDR3 comprises 17 residues. The V segment lost 2 bases and the J segment 0 bases; nucleotides outside the gene matches: 8. Per the germline V gene, CDR1 is SGHDN and CDR2 is FVKESK. CDR3 in DNA: TGTGCCAGCAGCCAACAGAGGGGACAGGGATTCTCCTACGAGCAGTACTTC. It specifies CASSQQRGQGFSYEQYF.

This chain joins TRBV7-2 and TRBJ2-3; D may be TRBD1 (6 bases). Germline lookup yields CDR1 SGHTA and CDR2 FQGNSA. The CDR3 contains 13 residues. Trimming took 5 bases from V and 8 from J, leaving 14 bases between them. The DNA for the CDR3 is TGTGCCAGCAGCGTCAGTCCCAGGGGTACGCAGTATTTT. Residues: CASSVSPRGTQYF.

The chain combines TRBV7-2 with TRBJ1-2, with D perhaps matching TRBD1 (6 bases). From germline, CDR1 is SGHTA and CDR2 FQGNSA. The CDR3 totals 16 residues. V was shortened by 0 bases and J by 2 bases, with 13 bases between the two germline ends. DNA for the CDR3: TGTGCCAGCAGCTTAGCGGGGGCGGCCTCCAACTATGGCTACACCTTC. This gives the protein CASSLAGAASNYGYTF.

The chain is built from TRBV28 and TRBJ1-1; D remains ambiguous. The CDR3 sequence is 13 residues long. Trimming left V 2 bases short and J 1 base short, with 5 bases between. Germline V CDR1 and CDR2: MDHEN, SYDVKM. CDR3 sequence: CASSLVANTEAFF. CDR3 bases: TGTGCCAGCAGTTTAGTAGCGAACACTGAAGCTTTCTTT. Supplemented by reference TRBV28 and TRBJ1-1, the full variable domain reads DVKVTQSSRYLVKRTGEKVFLECVQDMDHENMFWYRQDPGLGLRLIYFSYDVKMKEKGDIPEGYSVSREKKERFSLILESASTNQTSMYLCASSLVANTEAFFGQGTRLTVV.

The chain couples TRBV5-4 to TRBJ1-4; weak D call: TRBD1 (5 bases). The CDR3 length is 17 residues. Deletions cut 0 bases from V and 7 bases from J, with 19 bases between. Germline V gives CDR1 SGHNT, CDR2 YYREEE (reference sequence). CDR3 region: CASSLGGSQGRGEKLFF. CDR3 DNA: TGTGCCAGCAGCTTGGGAGGCTCGCAGGGCAGAGGTGAAAAACTGTTTTTT. The whole variable domain, filled in from reference TRBV5-4 and TRBJ1-4, reads ETGVTQSPTHLIKTRGQQVTLRCSSQSGHNTVSWYQQALGQGPQFIFQYYREEENGRGNFPPRFSGLQFPNYSSELNVNALELDDSALYLCASSLGGSQGRGEKLFFGSGTQLSVL.

This chain connects TRBV11-2 to TRBJ1-3; tentative D call: TRBD1 (6 bases). CDR3 length: 15 residues. The ends were cut back, 2 bases at V and 2 bases at J, with 10 bases in the middle. The germline CDR1 and CDR2 sequences are SGHAT and FQNNGV. The CDR3, as DNA: TGTGCCAGCAGCTTATCAGGGGCTCCTGGAAACACCATATATTTT. This translates into CASSLSGAPGNTIYF.

This rearrangement joins TRBV5-1 to TRBJ2-3; TRBD1 is a possible D gene (6 bases). Per the germline V gene, CDR1 is SGHRS and CDR2 is YFSETQ. This CDR3 is 15 amino acids long. The ends were cut back, 4 bases at V and 2 bases at J, with 14 bases in the middle. DNA for the CDR3: TGCGCCAGCAGCCCACCGGACAGCCCCACAGATACGCAGTATTTT. This translates into CASSPPDSPTDTQYF.

The J gene is TRBJ2-2, the V gene TRBV24-1; D call uncertain. The germline V gene has CDR1 KGHDR and CDR2 SFDVKD. Trimming cost V 3 bases and J 8 bases, with 12 bases left between them. This CDR3 has 14 amino acids. The CDR3 loop is CATSDPLRVGELFF. DNA of the CDR3: TGTGCCACCAGTGATCCACTCCGAGTTGGGGAGCTGTTTTTT.

The CDR3 DNA is TGTGCCAGCAGCGTAGCTACCTGGACAGGGGGTTACAATGAGCAGTTCTTC. Residues: CASSVATWTGGYNEQFF. V and J are TRBV9 and TRBJ2-1; 10 nucleotides match TRBD1. This CDR3 has 17 amino acids. Germline CDR1 SGDLS, CDR2 YYNGEE. J was trimmed by 4 bases and V by 0 bases; bases with no gene match: 7.

The V call is TRBV11-2, the J call TRBJ2-2; D perhaps matches TRBD1 (5 bases). The CDR3 is 15 residues long. From germline, CDR1 is SGHAT and CDR2 FQNNGV. Trimming left V 8 bases short and J 2 bases short, with 15 bases between. The CDR3 reads CASRLTDANTGELFF. CDR3 nucleotides: TGTGCCAGCCGACTGACAGATGCTAACACCGGGGAGCTGTTTTTT. The whole variable domain, remainder taken from reference TRBV11-2 and TRBJ2-2, is EAGVAQSPRYKIIEKRQSVAFWCNPISGHATLYWYQQILGQGPKLLIQFQNNGVVDDSQLPKDRFSAERLKGVDSTLKIQPAKLEDSAVYLCASRLTDANTGELFFGEGSRLTVL.

The chain carries TRBV7-2 and TRBJ2-1; D possibly corresponds to TRBD2 (6 bases). Looked up from germline, CDR1 is SGHTA and CDR2 is FQGNSA. The CDR3 is made up of 15 amino acids. With 3 bases removed from V and 3 bases from J, the gap between germline ends came to 12 bases. The chain's CDR3 is CASSFSGESYNEQFF. DNA of the CDR3: TGTGCCAGCAGCTTTAGCGGAGAAAGCTACAATGAGCAGTTCTTC.

As DNA, the CDR3 is TGCAGCGCCGGACGGGGTTCCTACGAGCAGTACTTC. Residues: CSAGRGSYEQYF. The chain combines TRBV29-1 with TRBJ2-7, with D possibly TRBD2 on 5 matching bases. Between the trimmed V and J ends, which lost 7 bases and 1 base, there was a span of 11 bases. The CDR3 is 12 amino acids. The germline V gene has CDR1 SQVTM and CDR2 ANQGSEA.

J is TRBJ2-3 and V is TRBV7-2; D is perhaps TRBD1 (6 bases). The CDR3 consists of 15 residues. V shed 1 base and J shed 7 bases, with 15 bases lying between them. Germline V lookup: CDR1 SGHTA, CDR2 FQGNSA. This CDR3 is CASSLVVGQLNTQYF. In nucleotides, the CDR3 is TGTGCCAGCAGCTTAGTGGTCGGACAGTTAAATACGCAGTATTTT.

The J gene is TRBJ2-1, the V gene TRBV6-5; possible D gene TRBD1, 5 bases. Germline CDR1 MNHEY, CDR2 SVGAGI. V was shortened by 0 bases and J by 7 bases, with 16 bases between the two germline ends. The CDR3 extends over 16 amino acids. CDR3 sequence (DNA): TGTGCCAGCAGTTACTCGATCCGGCAGGGTCGGAATGAGCAGTTCTTC. Its protein is CASSYSIRQGRNEQFF.

The chain employs TRBV2 and TRBJ2-2, with a weak D call TRBD2 (5 bases). There are 15 residues in the CDR3. Germline V gene data show CDR1 as SNHLY and CDR2 as FYNNEI. V lost 11 bases and J lost 0, with 16 bases in between. The DNA for the CDR3 is TGTGCCTCCGAAGGCGGACTGACGAACACCGGGGAGCTGTTTTTT. Its protein product is CASEGGLTNTGELFF.

In this sample, this clone turned up once. The chain employs TRBV5-1 and TRBJ1-4, with D possibly matching TRBD1 (6 bases). Germline CDR1 and CDR2: SGHRS and YFSETQ. CDR3 length: 15 amino acids. V was shortened by 4 bases and J by 4 bases, with 14 bases between the two germline ends. The CDR3 is CASSTSRGNNEKLFF. CDR3 nucleotides: TGCGCCAGCAGCACTTCCAGGGGCAATAATGAAAAACTGTTTTTT.

The CDR3 DNA follows: TGTGCCAGCAGCTTGGTGGGCGGGAACCCCTACGAGCAGTACTTC. Amino acid sequence: CASSLVGGNPYEQYF. The V and J genes are TRBV5-5 and TRBJ2-7, with D possibly being TRBD2 (6 bases). CDR3 length equals 15 residues. Germline-derived CDR1 and CDR2 are SGHKS and YYEKEE (reference sequence). Trimming took 0 bases from V and 2 from J, leaving 12 bases between them.

This clone was seen a handful of times. The V gene is TRBV28, the J gene TRBJ1-1; maybe TRBD1 (5 bases). Germline assignment: CDR1 MDHEN and CDR2 SYDVKM. The CDR3 extends over 11 amino acids. The V end lost 2 bases, the J end lost 11 bases, and 9 bases lay between the germline ends. The CDR3 nucleotides read TGTGCCAGCAGTTTAGGACGGGGGGCTTTCTTT. Translated, it gives CASSLGRGAFF.